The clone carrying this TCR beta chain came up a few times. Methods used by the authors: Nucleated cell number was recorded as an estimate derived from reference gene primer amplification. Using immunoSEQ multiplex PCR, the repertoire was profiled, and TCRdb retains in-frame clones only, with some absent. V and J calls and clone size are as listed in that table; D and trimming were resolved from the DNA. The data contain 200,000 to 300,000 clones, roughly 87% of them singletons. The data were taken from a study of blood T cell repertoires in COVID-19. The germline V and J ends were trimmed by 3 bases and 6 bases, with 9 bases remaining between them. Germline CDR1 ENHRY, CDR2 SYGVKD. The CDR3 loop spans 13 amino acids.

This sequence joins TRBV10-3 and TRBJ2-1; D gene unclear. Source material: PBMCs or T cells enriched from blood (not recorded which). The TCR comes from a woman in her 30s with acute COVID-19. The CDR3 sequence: CAISDNGGNEQFF. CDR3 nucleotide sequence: TGTGCCATCAGTGATAACGGTGGCAATGAGCAGTTCTTC.